Listed here are 7 T cell receptor beta chains from one sample, sequenced in a study of blood T cell repertoires in COVID-19. Sequencing was performed with immunoSEQ multiplex PCR; in TCRdb, only in-frame clones are kept and a portion is missing. This table holds over 65,000 clones, approximately 87% found once. Sequencing input: peripheral blood. The origin of the receptors is a human donor in a cohort sampled during active COVID-19.

This rearrangement joins TRBV15 to TRBJ1-1; 7 bases map to TRBD1. This CDR3 comprises 12 residues. Germline trimming cut 11 bases from V and 6 bases from J; bases unmatched to any gene: 9. Looked up from germline, CDR1 is LNHNV and CDR2 is YYDKDF (reference sequence). In DNA, the CDR3 is TGTGCCGCCCGACAGGGTAGCGCTGAAGCTTTCTTT. Translation gives CAARQGSAEAFF.

V usage is TRBV11-2 and J usage is TRBJ2-7; D might be TRBD1 (9 bases). Germline V gives CDR1 SGHAT, CDR2 FQNNGV. V was shortened by 1 base and J by 2 bases, with 15 bases between the two germline ends. This CDR3 has 16 amino acids. Here the CDR3 DNA reads TGTGCCAGCAGCTTAGCGGGGGGGACAGGGACCTACGAGCAGTACTTC. Translated, it gives CASSLAGGTGTYEQYF.

The gene calls are TRBV19 and TRBJ1-2; D gene uncertain. CDR1 is LNHDA and CDR2 is SQIVND in the germline V gene (reference sequence). The CDR3 is 15 residues long. V shed 3 bases and J shed 0 bases, with 11 bases lying between them. The CDR3 loop is CASSIASGSNYGYTF. The CDR3 nucleotides read TGTGCCAGTAGTATCGCCTCCGGGTCTAACTATGGCTACACCTTC.

The CDR3 region has the DNA TGTGCCAGCAGCCAAGATCTTATAACAGGGGGCTTGGGCAATCAGCCCCAGCATTTT. Its protein product is CASSQDLITGGLGNQPQHF. The V and J genes are TRBV4-2 and TRBJ1-5; TRBD1 matches at 9 bases. V gave up 0 bases and J gave up 2 bases; unmatched junction bases: 11. The CDR3 covers 19 residues. Germline V gene lookup returns CDR1 LGHNA and CDR2 YNFKEQ.

The chain carries TRBV7-8 and TRBJ2-1; TRBD2 is a possible D gene (5 bases). The V end lost 1 base, the J end lost 7 bases, and 14 bases lay between the germline ends. This CDR3 spans 15 amino acids. Germline assignment: CDR1 SGHVS and CDR2 FQNEAQ. CDR3 residues: CASSLVSWSGNEQFF. As DNA, the CDR3 is TGTGCCAGCAGCTTAGTTAGTTGGAGCGGAAATGAGCAGTTCTTC.

As for this clone: The same CDR3 also results from other DNA sequences found in this sample. The chain links TRBV12-3 or TRBV12-4 to TRBJ1-5; D not resolved. The CDR3 has 13 amino acids. Trimming shortened V by 2 bases and J by 5 bases, and 7 bases separated the two germline ends. The CDR3, as DNA: TGTGCCAGCAGTTTAAGAGGAGATCAGCCCCAGCATTTT. This gives the protein CASSLRGDQPQHF.

CDR3 coding DNA: TGTGCCAGCTCACTCGGGACAGGGGGAGATACGCAGTATTTT. Its protein is CASSLGTGGDTQYF. The chain couples TRBV18 to TRBJ2-3, with 11 bases matching TRBD1. V was pared by 4 bases and J by 5 bases, with 2 bases of the junction left unmatched. The CDR3 covers 14 residues. Germline V gene sequence: CDR1 KGHSH, CDR2 LQKENI.